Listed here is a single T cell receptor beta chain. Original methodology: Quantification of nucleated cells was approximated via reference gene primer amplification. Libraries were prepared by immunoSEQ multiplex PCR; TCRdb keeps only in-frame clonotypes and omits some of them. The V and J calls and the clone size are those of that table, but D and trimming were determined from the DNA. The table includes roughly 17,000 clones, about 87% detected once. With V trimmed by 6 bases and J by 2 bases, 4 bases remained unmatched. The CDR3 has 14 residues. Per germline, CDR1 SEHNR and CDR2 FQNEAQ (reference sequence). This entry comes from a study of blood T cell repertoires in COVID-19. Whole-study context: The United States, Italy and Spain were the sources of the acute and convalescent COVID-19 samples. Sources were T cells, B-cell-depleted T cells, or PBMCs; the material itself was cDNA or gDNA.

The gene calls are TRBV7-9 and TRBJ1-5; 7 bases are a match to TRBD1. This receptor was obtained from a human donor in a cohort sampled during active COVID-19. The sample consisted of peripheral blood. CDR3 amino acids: CASSLQGGNQPQHF. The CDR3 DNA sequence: TGTGCCAGCAGTCTCCAGGGGGGCAATCAGCCCCAGCATTTT.